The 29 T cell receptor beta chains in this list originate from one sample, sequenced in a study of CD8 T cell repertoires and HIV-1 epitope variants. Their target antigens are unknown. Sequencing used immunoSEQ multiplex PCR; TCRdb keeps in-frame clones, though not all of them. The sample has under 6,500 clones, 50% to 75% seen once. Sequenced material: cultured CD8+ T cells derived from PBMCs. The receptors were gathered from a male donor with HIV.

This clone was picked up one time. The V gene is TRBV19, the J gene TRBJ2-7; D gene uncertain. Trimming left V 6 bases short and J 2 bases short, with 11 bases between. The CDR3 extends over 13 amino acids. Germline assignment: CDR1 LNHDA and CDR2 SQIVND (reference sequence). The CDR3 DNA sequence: TGTGCCAGTAGGGACCCTGGCGCCTACGAGCAGTACTTC. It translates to CASRDPGAYEQYF.

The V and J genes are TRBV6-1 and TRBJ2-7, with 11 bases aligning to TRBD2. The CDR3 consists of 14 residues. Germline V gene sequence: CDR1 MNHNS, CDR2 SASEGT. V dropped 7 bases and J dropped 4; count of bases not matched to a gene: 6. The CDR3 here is CASKTSGITYEQYF. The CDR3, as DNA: TGTGCCAGCAAGACTAGCGGGATCACTTACGAGCAGTACTTC.

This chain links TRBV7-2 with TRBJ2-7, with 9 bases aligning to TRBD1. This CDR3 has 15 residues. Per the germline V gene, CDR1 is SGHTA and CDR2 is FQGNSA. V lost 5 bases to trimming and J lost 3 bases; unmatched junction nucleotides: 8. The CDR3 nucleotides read TGTGCCAGCAGCCAAGGGACAGGGTCCCTCTACGAGCAGTACTTC. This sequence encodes CASSQGTGSLYEQYF.

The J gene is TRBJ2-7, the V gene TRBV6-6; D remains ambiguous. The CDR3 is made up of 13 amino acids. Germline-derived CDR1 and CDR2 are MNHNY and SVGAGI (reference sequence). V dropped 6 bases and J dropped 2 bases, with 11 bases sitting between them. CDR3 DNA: TGTGCCAGCAGCTCATCGGCTGCCTACGAGCAGTACTTC. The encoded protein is CASSSSAAYEQYF.

The CDR3 nucleotides read TGTGCCAGCGGGTTGTCTGCCGGGGAGCTGTTTTTT. This sequence encodes CASGLSAGELFF. The chain uses TRBV28 and TRBJ2-2, with D unresolved. The CDR3 length is 12 residues. V was pared by 8 bases and J by 6 bases, with 10 bases between. The germline CDR1 and CDR2 sequences are MDHEN and SYDVKM.

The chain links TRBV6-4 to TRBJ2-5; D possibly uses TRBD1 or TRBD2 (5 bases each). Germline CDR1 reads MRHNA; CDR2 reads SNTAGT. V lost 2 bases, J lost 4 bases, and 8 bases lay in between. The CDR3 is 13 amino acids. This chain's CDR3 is CASSDRGRETQYF. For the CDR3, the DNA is TGTGCCAGCAGTGACAGGGGACGAGAGACCCAGTACTTC.

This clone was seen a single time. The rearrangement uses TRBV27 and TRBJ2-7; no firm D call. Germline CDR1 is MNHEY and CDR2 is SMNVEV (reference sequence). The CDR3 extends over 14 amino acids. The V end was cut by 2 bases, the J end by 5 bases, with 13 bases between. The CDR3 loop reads CASSLRVSRDEQYF. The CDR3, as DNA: TGTGCCAGCAGTTTAAGGGTAAGTCGGGACGAGCAGTACTTC.

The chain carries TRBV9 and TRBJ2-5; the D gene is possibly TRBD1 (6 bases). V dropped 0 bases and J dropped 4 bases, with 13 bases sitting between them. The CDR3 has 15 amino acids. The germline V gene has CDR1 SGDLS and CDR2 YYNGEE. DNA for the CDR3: TGTGCCAGCAGCGTAGAAGGCAGGGGATCAGAGACCCAGTACTTC. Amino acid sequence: CASSVEGRGSETQYF.

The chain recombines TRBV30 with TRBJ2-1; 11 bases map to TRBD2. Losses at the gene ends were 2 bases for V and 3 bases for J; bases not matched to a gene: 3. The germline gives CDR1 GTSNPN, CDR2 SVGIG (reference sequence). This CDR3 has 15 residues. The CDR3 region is CAWSTTSGGYNEQFF. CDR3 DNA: TGTGCCTGGAGTACTACTAGCGGGGGCTACAATGAGCAGTTCTTC.

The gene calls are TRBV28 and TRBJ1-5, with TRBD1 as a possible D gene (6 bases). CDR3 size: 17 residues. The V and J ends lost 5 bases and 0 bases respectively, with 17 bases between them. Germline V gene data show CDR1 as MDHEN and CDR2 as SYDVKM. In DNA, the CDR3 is TGTGCCAGCAGTACTTATACAGGGAGTATTAGCAATCAGCCCCAGCATTTT. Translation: CASSTYTGSISNQPQHF.

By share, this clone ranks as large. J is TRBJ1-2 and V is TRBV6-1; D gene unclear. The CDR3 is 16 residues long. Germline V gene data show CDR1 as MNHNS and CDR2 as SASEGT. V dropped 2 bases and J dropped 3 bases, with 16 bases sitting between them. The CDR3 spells CASSELPQDLDYGYTF. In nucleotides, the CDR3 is TGTGCCAGCAGTGAACTTCCACAAGACCTAGACTATGGCTACACCTTC.

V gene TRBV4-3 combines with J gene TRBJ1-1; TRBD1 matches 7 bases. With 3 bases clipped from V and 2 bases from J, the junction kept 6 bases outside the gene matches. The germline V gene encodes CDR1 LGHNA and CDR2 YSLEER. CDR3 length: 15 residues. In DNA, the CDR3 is TGCGCCAGCAGCCAGGGGGACAGCCTAAACACTGAAGCTTTCTTT. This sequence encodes CASSQGDSLNTEAFF.

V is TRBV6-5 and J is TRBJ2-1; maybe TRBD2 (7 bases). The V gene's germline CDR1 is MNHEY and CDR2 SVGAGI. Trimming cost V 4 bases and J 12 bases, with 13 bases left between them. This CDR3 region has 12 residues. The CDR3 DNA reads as TGTGCCAGCAGTTTAGGAGGGGGGGGGCAGTTCTTC. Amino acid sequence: CASSLGGGGQFF.

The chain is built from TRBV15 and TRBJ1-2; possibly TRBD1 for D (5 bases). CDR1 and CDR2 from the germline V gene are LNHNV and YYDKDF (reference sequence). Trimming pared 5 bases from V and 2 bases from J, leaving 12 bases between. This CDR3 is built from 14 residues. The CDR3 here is CATSHWRQNYGYTF. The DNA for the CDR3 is TGTGCCACCAGCCACTGGCGACAGAACTATGGCTACACCTTC.

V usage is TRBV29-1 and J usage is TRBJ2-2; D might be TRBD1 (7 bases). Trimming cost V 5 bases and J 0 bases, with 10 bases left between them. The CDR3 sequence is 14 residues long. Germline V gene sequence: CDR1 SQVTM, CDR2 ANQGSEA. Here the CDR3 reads CSVIRGANTGELFF. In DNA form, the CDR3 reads TGCAGCGTTATCAGGGGGGCGAACACCGGGGAGCTGTTTTTT.

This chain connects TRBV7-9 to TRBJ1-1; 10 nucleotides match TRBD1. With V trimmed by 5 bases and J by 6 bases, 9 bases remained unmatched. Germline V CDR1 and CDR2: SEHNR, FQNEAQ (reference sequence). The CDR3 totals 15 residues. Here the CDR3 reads CASSPPGQGWSEAFF. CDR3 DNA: TGTGCCAGCAGCCCCCCGGGACAGGGGTGGTCTGAAGCTTTCTTT.

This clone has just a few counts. This chain's CDR3 is CASSQAIQETQYF. Here the CDR3 DNA reads TGTGCCAGCAGTCAGGCTATCCAAGAGACCCAGTACTTC. The J gene is TRBJ2-5, the V gene TRBV6-4; D not resolved. The CDR3 extends over 13 amino acids. The ends were cut back, 5 bases at V and 1 base at J, with 8 bases in the middle. Germline CDR1 and CDR2: MRHNA and SNTAGT.

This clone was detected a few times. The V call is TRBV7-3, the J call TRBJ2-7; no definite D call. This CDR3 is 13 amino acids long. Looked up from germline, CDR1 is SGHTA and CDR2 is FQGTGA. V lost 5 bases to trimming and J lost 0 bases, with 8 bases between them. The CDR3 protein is CASSEGPSYEQYF. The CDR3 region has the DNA TGTGCCAGCAGCGAAGGGCCCTCCTACGAGCAGTACTTC.

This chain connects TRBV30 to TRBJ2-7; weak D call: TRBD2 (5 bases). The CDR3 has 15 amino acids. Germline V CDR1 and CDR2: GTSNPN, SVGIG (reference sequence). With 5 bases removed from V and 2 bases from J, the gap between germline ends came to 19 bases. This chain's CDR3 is CAWGNRDLSPYEQYF. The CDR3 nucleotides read TGTGCCTGGGGGAACCGGGATTTATCCCCCTACGAGCAGTACTTC.

CDR3 DNA sequence: TGTGCCAGCAGCCCAACAGGGGGACAGAGCTATGGCTACACCTTC. Amino acids: CASSPTGGQSYGYTF. The rearrangement links TRBV7-3 to TRBJ1-2, with 8 bases lining up with TRBD1. Per germline, CDR1 SGHTA and CDR2 FQGTGA. CDR3 length: 15 residues. V was pared by 5 bases and J by 4 bases, with 9 bases of the junction left unmatched.

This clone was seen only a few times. The CDR3 DNA follows: TGTGCCAGCAGTTTAGACGGAGATAGCAATCAGCCCCAGCATTTT. The encoded protein is CASSLDGDSNQPQHF. The chain combines TRBV27 with TRBJ1-5; D call uncertain. Germline V gives CDR1 MNHEY, CDR2 SMNVEV (reference sequence). Trimming stripped 2 bases from V and 0 bases from J, with 8 bases between. CDR3 length: 15 residues.

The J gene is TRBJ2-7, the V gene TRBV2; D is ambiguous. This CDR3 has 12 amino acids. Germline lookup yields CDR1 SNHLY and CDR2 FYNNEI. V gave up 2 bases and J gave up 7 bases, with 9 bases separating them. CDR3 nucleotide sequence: TGTGCCAGCAGTGAAAGCGTTAGGGAGCAGTACTTC. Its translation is CASSESVREQYF.

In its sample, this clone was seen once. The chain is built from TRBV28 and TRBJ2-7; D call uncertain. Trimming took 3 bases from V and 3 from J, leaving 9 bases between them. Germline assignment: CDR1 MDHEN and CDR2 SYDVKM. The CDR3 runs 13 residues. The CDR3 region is CASSFGSRYEQYF. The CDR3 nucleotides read TGTGCCAGCAGTTTTGGGTCACGCTACGAGCAGTACTTC.

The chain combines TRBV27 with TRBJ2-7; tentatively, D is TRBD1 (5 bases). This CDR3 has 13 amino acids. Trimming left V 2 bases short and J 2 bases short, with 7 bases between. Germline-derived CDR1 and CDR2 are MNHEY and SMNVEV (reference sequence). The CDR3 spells CASSLQGPYEQYF. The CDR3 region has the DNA TGTGCCAGCAGTTTACAGGGCCCCTACGAGCAGTACTTC.

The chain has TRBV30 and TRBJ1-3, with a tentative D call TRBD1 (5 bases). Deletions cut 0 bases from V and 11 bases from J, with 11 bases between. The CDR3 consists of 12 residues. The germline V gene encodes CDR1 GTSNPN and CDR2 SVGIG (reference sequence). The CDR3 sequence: CAWSVPARAIYF. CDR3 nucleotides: TGTGCCTGGAGTGTTCCGGCCAGGGCCATATATTTT. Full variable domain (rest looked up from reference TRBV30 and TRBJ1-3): SQTIHQWPATLVQPVGSPLSLECTVEGTSNPNLYWYRQAAGRGLQLLFYSVGIGQISSEVPQNLSASRPQDRQFILSSKKLLLSDSGFYLCAWSVPARAIYFGEGSWLTVV.

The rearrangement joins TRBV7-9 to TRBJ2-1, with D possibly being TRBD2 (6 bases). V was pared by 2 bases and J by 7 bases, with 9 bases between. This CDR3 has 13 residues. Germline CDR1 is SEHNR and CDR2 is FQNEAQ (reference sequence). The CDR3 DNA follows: TGTGCCAGCAGCTTACCCGGGACTAATGAGCAGTTCTTC. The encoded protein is CASSLPGTNEQFF.

CDR3 loop: CAWDPGQGSYEQYF. The CDR3 nucleotides read TGTGCCTGGGACCCGGGACAAGGGTCCTACGAGCAGTACTTC. This chain joins TRBV30 and TRBJ2-7, with a weak D call TRBD1 (6 bases). V shed 5 bases and J shed 1 base, with 15 bases lying between them. This CDR3 has 14 residues. Per germline, CDR1 GTSNPN and CDR2 SVGIG (reference sequence).

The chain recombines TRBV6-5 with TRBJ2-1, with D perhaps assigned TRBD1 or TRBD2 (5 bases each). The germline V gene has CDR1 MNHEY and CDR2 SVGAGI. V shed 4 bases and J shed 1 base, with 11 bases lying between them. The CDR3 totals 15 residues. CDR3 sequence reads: CASSFEGPSYNEQFF. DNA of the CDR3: TGTGCCAGCAGTTTCGAGGGGCCTTCCTACAATGAGCAGTTCTTC.

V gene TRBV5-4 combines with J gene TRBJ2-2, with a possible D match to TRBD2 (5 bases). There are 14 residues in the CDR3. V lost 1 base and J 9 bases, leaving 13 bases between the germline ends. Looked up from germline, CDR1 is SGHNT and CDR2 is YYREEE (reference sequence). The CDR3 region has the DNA TGTGCCAGCAGCTTGTGGTCCTGGGAGCGGGAGCTGTTTTTT. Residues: CASSLWSWERELFF.